Below, 10 T cell receptor beta chains from the same sample are listed, as sequenced in a study of T-cell memory formation after mild COVID-19. MiXCR, run by TCRdb on the 5' RACE reads, gives a single entry per CDR3 protein. The sample consists of roughly 50,000 distinct CDR3 sequences, 9% to 15% of them appearing once. Material: PBMCs or a T cell subset sorted from them (not recorded which). These TCRs come from a man younger than 35 who had mild COVID-19 (a few samples of this study predate the infection). Cell type and time point are not known.

The table lists this clonotype with a few counts. The V gene is TRBV7-3, the J gene TRBJ2-1; tentatively, D is TRBD1 (7 bases). CDR1 and CDR2 from the germline V gene are SGHTA and FQGTGA. The CDR3 is made up of 15 amino acids. The V end was cut by 1 base, the J end by 8 bases, with 15 bases between. The CDR3 DNA sequence: TGTGCCAGCAGCTTAAACTCAGGGGGGTTCGATGAGCAGTTCTTC. Amino acids: CASSLNSGGFDEQFF.

V gene TRBV11-2 combines with J gene TRBJ1-5, with D unclear. The CDR3 is 13 amino acids. CDR1 and CDR2 (germline): SGHAT, FQNNGV. The V gene lost 5 bases and the J gene lost 6 bases, with 11 bases spanning the gap. The CDR3 reads CASSPLGSQPQHF. CDR3 nucleotide sequence: TGTGCCAGCAGCCCACTAGGTAGTCAGCCCCAGCATTTT.

This clonotype was detected ten times or more. The chain combines TRBV7-2 with TRBJ1-2; 9 bases are shared with TRBD1. Germline CDR1 SGHTA, CDR2 FQGNSA. V shed 0 bases, J shed 4 bases, and the junction held 21 bases outside the gene matches. This CDR3 comprises 21 residues. The CDR3 loop reads CASSLAFKLKRGQGSGYGYTF. The DNA for the CDR3 is TGTGCCAGCAGCTTAGCGTTTAAGTTAAAGAGAGGACAGGGGTCAGGCTATGGCTACACCTTC.

The chain recombines TRBV3-1 with TRBJ1-1, with D possibly TRBD1 on 5 matching bases. V lost 3 bases and J lost 2, with 10 bases in between. The CDR3 contains 14 residues. Germline V gene data show CDR1 as LGHDT and CDR2 as YNNKEL (reference sequence). The chain's CDR3 is CASSHGHRNTEAFF. CDR3 DNA: TGTGCCAGCAGCCATGGACACAGAAACACTGAAGCTTTCTTT.

The chain joins TRBV5-4 to TRBJ2-3; D is unclear. Germline assignment: CDR1 SGHNT and CDR2 YYREEE (reference sequence). This CDR3 contains 13 residues. The germline V and J ends were trimmed by 4 bases and 2 bases, with 8 bases remaining between them. The CDR3 reads CASSNLATDTQYF. Here the CDR3 DNA reads TGTGCCAGCAGCAATTTAGCCACAGATACGCAGTATTTT.

The chain couples TRBV4-1 to TRBJ2-1, with TRBD2 matching 8 bases. The CDR3 is 14 amino acids. Germline CDR1 MGHRA, CDR2 YSYEKL. Trimming at V came to 2 bases and at J to 8 bases, leaving 5 bases not matched to a gene. CDR3 residues: CASSQPGGLHEQFF. CDR3 nucleotide sequence: TGCGCCAGCAGCCAACCGGGGGGGCTGCATGAGCAGTTCTTC.

The chain has TRBV29-1 and TRBJ1-2; weak D call: TRBD1 (5 bases). The CDR3 has 13 amino acids. Germline CDR1 SQVTM, CDR2 ANQGSEA. V was shortened by 4 bases and J by 1 base, with 10 bases between the two germline ends. CDR3 region: CSVATGLNYGYTF. The CDR3 nucleotides read TGCAGCGTTGCTACAGGTCTTAACTATGGCTACACCTTC.

The sample holds many counts of this clonotype. This chain links TRBV24-1 with TRBJ2-1; the D call may be TRBD1 or TRBD2 (6 bases each). The CDR3 loop spans 15 amino acids. The V gene's germline CDR1 is KGHDR and CDR2 SFDVKD. The ends were cut back, 2 bases at V and 15 bases at J, with 22 bases in the middle. This chain's CDR3 is CATSDYTGLEGDWFF. CDR3 bases: TGTGCCACCAGTGATTACACAGGGTTGGAGGGGGACTGGTTCTTC.

This clonotype was seen repeatedly, ten times or more. V gene TRBV18 combines with J gene TRBJ2-7, with D possibly matching TRBD2 (5 bases). V dropped 3 bases and J dropped 7 bases, with 7 bases sitting between them. This CDR3 contains 11 residues. Per germline, CDR1 KGHSH and CDR2 LQKENI. Here the CDR3 reads CASSPPGEQYF. The CDR3 DNA reads as TGTGCCAGCTCACCCCCGGGGGAGCAGTACTTC.

Many counts were recorded for this clonotype. The chain has TRBV4-2 and TRBJ2-1; TRBD1 aligns across 9 bases. Trimming cost V 0 bases and J 7 bases; bases outside gene matches: 10. CDR3 length equals 17 residues. Germline CDR1 and CDR2: LGHNA and YNFKEQ. DNA of the CDR3: TGTGCCAGCAGCCAAGAGCCCTCCGGGACAGGGTTAAATGAGCAGTTCTTC. Protein product: CASSQEPSGTGLNEQFF.